The present T cell receptor (beta chain) was sequenced within a study of cytomegalovirus exposure and HLA in healthy donors. In the study overall: Of over 300 genotyped donors, approximately 84% clustered with self-reported Caucasian donors.

V lost 1 base to trimming and J lost 8 bases, with 8 bases between them. The CDR3 runs to 13 residues. Germline V gives CDR1 SGHTA, CDR2 FQGNSA. A word on this clone: Its antigen is undetermined.

PCR employed 60 Vbeta and 13 Jbeta primers. Clones were read by immunoSEQ multiplex PCR, and TCRdb kept only the in-frame ones, dropping some. In the table there are roughly 75,000 clones, around 83% of which are singletons. Study results and limitations: When analyzed later, a missense DCLRE1C variant was found to be linked to TCR beta V- and J-gene trimming.

The rearrangement uses TRBV7-2 and TRBJ1-4; D is undetermined. The TCR sequence derives from a man in his 70s in good health and CMV-seropositive. Sequenced input: PBMCs. The CDR3 spells CASSLGLPEKLFF. The CDR3 DNA is TGTGCCAGCAGCTTAGGTCTTCCGGAAAAACTGTTTTTT.